In its sample, the clone carrying this T cell receptor (beta chain) was seen a few times. Measured with immunoSEQ multiplex PCR; TCRdb has only the in-frame clones, and not every one. The data hold 200,000 to 250,000 clones, with 82% observed a single time. These data originate in a study of blood T cell repertoires in COVID-19. Study-wide context: Donors in the United States, Italy and Spain gave samples during acute or convalescent COVID-19.

Sequenced sample: peripheral blood. The TCR was taken from a woman older than 75 with acute or convalescent COVID-19.

CDR3 DNA sequence: TGTGCCAGCAGTAGACTCGTCCAGGGGGATGAGCAGTTCTTC. It codes for CASSRLVQGDEQFF. V and J are TRBV9 and TRBJ2-1; TRBD1 matches at 7 bases. This CDR3 comprises 14 residues. Germline V lookup: CDR1 SGDLS, CDR2 YYNGEE. Losses at the gene ends were 5 bases for V and 8 bases for J; bases not matched to a gene: 10.